Below are 26 T cell receptor beta chains sequenced from a single sample in a study of graft-versus-host responses after intestinal transplantation (dated by TCRdb to the early 2020s). The sample's time point label is to be understood as: cells obtained before transplantation from donor or recipient. Library preparation was by the immunoSEQ multiplex PCR assay. The source is immuneACCESS, and TCRdb retained only in-frame sequences with V and J called. Part of the clones is not carried over; for the studies checked, unresolved V genes explain less than half of this, and the remainder is unexplained. A total of a few thousand clones appear in this sample, 25% to 35% of them only once. About 8.4% of the sample lies in the top ten. The sequences come from alloreactive CD4+ T cells from a mixed lymphocyte reaction culture, collected before transplantation. Interpreted using the paper, the cell subset or site label stands for: CFSE-low proliferating T cells sorted from roughly six-day pre-transplant mixed lymphocyte reaction (GvH or HvG direction). These receptors originate from a human patient who was an organ donor for intestinal transplantation.

Only a few counts were recorded for this clone. The V gene is TRBV6-1, the J gene TRBJ1-2, with D perhaps matching TRBD1 (5 bases). The V and J ends lost 6 bases and 6 bases respectively, with 17 bases between them. The CDR3 contains 14 residues. Germline CDR1 reads MNHNS; CDR2 reads SASEGT. In DNA, the CDR3 is TGTGCCAGCAGCTACATGGGGCAGGGTAATGGCTACACCTTC. It codes for CASSYMGQGNGYTF.

This clone has only a few counts. The chain is built from TRBV6-6 and TRBJ1-3; D is undetermined. The germline V and J ends were trimmed by 8 bases and 4 bases, with 15 bases remaining between them. The CDR3 is made up of 14 amino acids. The germline V gene has CDR1 MNHNY and CDR2 SVGAGI (reference sequence). The CDR3: CASCPRGTGNTIYF. The CDR3 region has the DNA TGTGCCAGCTGCCCTCGGGGAACCGGAAACACCATATATTTT.

The chain employs TRBV6-1 and TRBJ2-7, with D perhaps being TRBD1 or TRBD2 (6 bases each). This CDR3 comprises 13 residues. Germline CDR1 reads MNHNS; CDR2 reads SASEGT. Trimming removed 7 bases at V and 2 bases at J, with 12 bases between. CDR3 nucleotide sequence: TGTGCCAGCACCGGGGGCCTAACCTACGAGCAGTACTTC. Amino acid sequence: CASTGGLTYEQYF.

V is TRBV11-2 and J is TRBJ1-2; D is unresolved. The germline CDR1 and CDR2 sequences are SGHAT and FQNNGV. The ends were cut back, 2 bases at V and 8 bases at J, with 9 bases in the middle. The CDR3 covers 12 residues. The CDR3 sequence: CASSLQPFGYTF. In DNA, the CDR3 is TGTGCCAGCAGCTTACAACCTTTCGGCTACACCTTC.

By sample share, this clone is medium-sized (0.01 to 0.1%). V gene TRBV11-2 combines with J gene TRBJ2-1, with a possible D match to TRBD2 (5 bases). The V end was cut by 2 bases, the J end by 7 bases, with 6 bases between. Germline values: CDR1 SGHAT, CDR2 FQNNGV. The CDR3 runs to 12 residues. CDR3 coding DNA: TGTGCCAGCAGCTTACCGGGGAATGAGCAGTTCTTC. Translated: CASSLPGNEQFF.

The rearrangement links TRBV6-5 to TRBJ2-7; no reliable D call. There are 12 residues in the CDR3. Trimming pared 6 bases from V and 4 bases from J, leaving 10 bases between. CDR1 is MNHEY, CDR2 SVGAGI, per germline. CDR3 coding DNA: TGTGCCAGCAGCCGATCGGAGTACGAGCAGTACTTC. Translation: CASSRSEYEQYF.

The chain carries TRBV6-5 and TRBJ2-7; D possibly uses TRBD1 or TRBD2 (6 bases each). V was pared by 7 bases and J by 2 bases, with 12 bases between. Per the germline V gene, CDR1 is MNHEY and CDR2 is SVGAGI. CDR3 length: 13 amino acids. The CDR3 DNA reads TGTGCCAGCACCGGGGGCCTAACCTACGAGCAGTACTTC. This sequence encodes CASTGGLTYEQYF.

The chain links TRBV7-8 to TRBJ2-1; TRBD1 aligns across 7 bases. CDR1 and CDR2 from the germline V gene are SGHVS and FQNEAQ. CDR3 length: 14 amino acids. J lost 8 bases, V lost 5 bases, and 9 bases had no gene match. The CDR3 DNA follows: TGTGCCAGCAGCCTGACGACAGGGTGGGATGAGCAGTTCTTC. Its protein is CASSLTTGWDEQFF.

As concerns this clone: This likely stems from a read error, as it lies one base from a far larger clone. Other nucleotide sequences in the sample specify the same CDR3. The chain uses TRBV5-1 and TRBJ2-7; 11 positions match TRBD1. The ends lost 1 base at V and 3 bases at J; junction bases unmatched: 6. CDR1 SGHRS and CDR2 YFSETQ come from the germline V gene. This CDR3 is built from 16 residues. CDR3 coding DNA: TGCGCCAGCAGCTTGATGCCCGGGACAGGGGGCTACGAGCAGTACTTC. Its translation is CASSLMPGTGGYEQYF.

The table lists this clone with a few counts. V and J are TRBV6-6 and TRBJ2-3, with D possibly being TRBD2 (5 bases). Germline V gives CDR1 MNHNY, CDR2 SVGAGI (reference sequence). The ends were cut back, 8 bases at V and 1 base at J, with 10 bases in the middle. The length of the CDR3 is 13 residues. In DNA, the CDR3 is TGTGCCAGCCGGATTAGCGGCACAGATACGCAGTATTTT. Its protein product is CASRISGTDTQYF.

By share, this clone counts as medium-sized. The chain is built from TRBV6-4 and TRBJ2-7, with no clear D. V lost 1 base, J lost 3 bases, and 1 base lay in between. This CDR3 is 11 amino acids long. Germline V gene sequence: CDR1 MRHNA, CDR2 SNTAGT. The CDR3 region is CASSDCYEQYF. CDR3 coding DNA: TGTGCCAGCAGTGACTGCTACGAGCAGTACTTC.

In its sample, this clone ranks as large. The chain is built from TRBV6-1 and TRBJ2-7; a weak D match, TRBD2 (5 bases). V lost 7 bases, J lost 3 bases, and 13 bases lay in between. The CDR3 runs 13 residues. Looked up from germline, CDR1 is MNHNS and CDR2 is SASEGT. CDR3 sequence reads: CASNRLLIYEQYF. In DNA form, the CDR3 reads TGTGCCAGCAACCGACTACTCATCTACGAGCAGTACTTC.

The CDR3 sequence is CASSLGHNYGYTF. The CDR3, as DNA: TGCGCCAGCAGCTTGGGACATAACTATGGCTACACCTTC. The gene calls are TRBV5-1 and TRBJ1-2; the D is unclear. The germline V gene has CDR1 SGHRS and CDR2 YFSETQ. CDR3 length equals 13 residues. Trimming removed 0 bases at V and 1 base at J, with 4 bases between. Drawing the rest from reference TRBV5-1 and TRBJ1-2, the complete variable domain is KAGVTQTPRYLIKTRGQQVTLSCSPISGHRSVSWYQQTPGQGLQFLFEYFSETQRNKGNFPGRFSGRQFSNSRSEMNVSTLELGDSALYLCASSLGHNYGYTFGSGTRLTVV.

The chain joins TRBV6-6 to TRBJ2-3; no clear D gene. CDR3 length: 16 residues. The germline V and J ends were trimmed by 7 bases and 1 base, with 18 bases remaining between them. CDR1 is MNHNY, CDR2 SVGAGI, per germline (reference sequence). The CDR3 is CASTPGFHIGTDTQYF. The CDR3 bases are TGTGCCAGCACCCCCGGATTTCATATCGGCACAGATACGCAGTATTTT.

The genes are TRBV9 and TRBJ2-3; D not certain. Trimming stripped 0 bases from V and 0 bases from J, with 11 bases between. The CDR3 spans 16 residues. CDR1 and CDR2 (germline): SGDLS, YYNGEE. The CDR3: CASSVGGRASTDTQYF. As DNA, the CDR3 is TGTGCCAGCAGCGTAGGCGGAAGAGCTAGCACAGATACGCAGTATTTT.

This clone was counted only a few times. The J gene is TRBJ1-2, the V gene TRBV5-1; D is unclear. The CDR3 is 13 residues long. Trimming pared 2 bases from V and 7 bases from J, leaving 12 bases between. CDR1 and CDR2 from the germline V gene are SGHRS and YFSETQ. The CDR3 reads CASSFVEGGGYTF. CDR3 coding DNA: TGCGCCAGCAGCTTCGTGGAGGGAGGTGGCTACACCTTC.

This chain connects TRBV7-2 to TRBJ1-1; D perhaps matches TRBD1 (6 bases). Germline assignment: CDR1 SGHTA and CDR2 FQGNSA. Trimming removed 3 bases at V and 3 bases at J, with 14 bases between. The CDR3 is 15 residues long. The CDR3 reads CASSFNPGHYTEAFF. The CDR3 nucleotides read TGTGCCAGCAGCTTCAATCCGGGACACTACACTGAAGCTTTCTTT. The full variable domain, with the rest looked up from reference TRBV7-2 and TRBJ1-1, is GAGVSQSPSNKVTEKGKDVELRCDPISGHTALYWYRQSLGQGLEFLIYFQGNSAPDKSGLPSDRFSAERTGGSVSTLTIQRTQQEDSAVYLCASSFNPGHYTEAFFGQGTRLTVV.

A few counts support this clone. The chain couples TRBV7-3 to TRBJ2-5, with D perhaps TRBD1 (5 bases). The germline CDR1 and CDR2 sequences are SGHTA and FQGTGA. The V end lost 6 bases, the J end lost 5 bases, and 10 bases lay between the germline ends. This CDR3 is 12 amino acids long. CDR3 sequence (DNA): TGTGCCAGCAGTTTCCCAGGGGAGACCCAGTACTTC. This encodes CASSFPGETQYF.

The chain carries TRBV18 and TRBJ2-3; TRBD2 matches 11 bases. From germline, CDR1 is KGHSH and CDR2 LQKENI. The CDR3 is made up of 16 amino acids. With V trimmed by 1 base and J by 2 bases, 2 bases remained unmatched. CDR3 loop: CASSPRTSGLTDTQYF. CDR3 in DNA: TGTGCCAGCTCACCACGGACTAGCGGGCTCACAGATACGCAGTATTTT.

The chain combines TRBV9 with TRBJ1-2; 11 nucleotides line up with TRBD1. The trim removed 1 base at V and 4 bases at J, leaving 3 bases unmatched. Germline assignment: CDR1 SGDLS and CDR2 YYNGEE. The CDR3 length is 15 residues. CDR3 sequence: CASSVTGTGGYGYTF. The CDR3 DNA reads TGTGCCAGCAGCGTAACCGGGACAGGGGGCTATGGCTACACCTTC.

By its share, this clone is medium-sized (0.01 to 0.1%). The V call is TRBV18, the J call TRBJ1-1, with D unclear. The CDR3 runs to 11 residues. CDR1 and CDR2 from the germline V gene are KGHSH and LQKENI. Trimming took off 5 bases at V and 3 bases at J, with 4 bases between the two ends. CDR3 nucleotides: TGTGCCAGCTCAGTCTACACTGAAGCTTTCTTT. This translates into CASSVYTEAFF.

This clone was counted a few times. This chain uses TRBV19 with TRBJ2-3; 12 bases are a match to TRBD2. The CDR3 is 17 residues long. The V and J ends lost 4 bases and 2 bases, in that order; junction bases with no gene match: 7. Germline loops: CDR1 LNHDA, CDR2 SQIVND (reference sequence). The DNA for the CDR3 is TGTGCCAGTAGTAGAGGACTAGCGGGGTCTCTCACAGATACGCAGTATTTT. Protein sequence: CASSRGLAGSLTDTQYF. Using reference TRBV19 and TRBJ2-3 for the parts outside the CDR3, the full variable domain is DGGITQSPKYLFRKEGQNVTLSCEQNLNHDAMYWYRQDPGQGLRLIYYSQIVNDFQKGDIAEGYSVSREKKESFPLTVTSAQKNPTAFYLCASSRGLAGSLTDTQYFGPGTRLTVL.

This clone has just a few counts. The genes are TRBV7-2 and TRBJ2-7; 7 bases match TRBD1. The CDR3 sequence is 14 residues long. The germline gives CDR1 SGHTA, CDR2 FQGNSA. The V gene end was trimmed by 2 bases and the J gene end by 5 bases; junction bases not matched to a gene: 6. CDR3 DNA: TGTGCCAGCAGCTTAACAGGGGCAAGGGACGAGCAGTACTTC. Translated: CASSLTGARDEQYF.

This clone is classed as medium-sized. This CDR3 reads CASSFGGGPYEQYF. The CDR3 DNA reads TGTGCCAGCAGCTTCGGCGGGGGACCCTACGAGCAGTACTTC. This rearrangement joins TRBV7-2 to TRBJ2-7, with 7 bases identical to TRBD2. V dropped 3 bases and J dropped 2; count of bases not matched to a gene: 4. The CDR3 sequence is 14 residues long. CDR1 is SGHTA and CDR2 is FQGNSA in the germline V gene.

The chain uses TRBV5-1 and TRBJ2-1, with D hard to call. CDR1 and CDR2 from the germline V gene are SGHRS and YFSETQ. This CDR3 spans 13 amino acids. Trimming removed 4 bases at V and 6 bases at J, with 11 bases between. CDR3 sequence: CASSARAVNEQFF. The CDR3 nucleotides read TGCGCCAGCAGCGCCCGGGCCGTCAATGAGCAGTTCTTC.

The chain recombines TRBV30 with TRBJ2-7, with D hard to call. Germline loops: CDR1 GTSNPN, CDR2 SVGIG (reference sequence). There are 11 residues in the CDR3. The V and J ends lost 0 bases and 5 bases respectively, with 5 bases between them. The CDR3, as DNA: TGTGCCTGGAGTGTATTCGACGAGCAGTACTTC. This codes for CAWSVFDEQYF.